A single sample gave rise to the 3 T cell receptor beta chains below, sequenced in a study of blood T cell repertoires in COVID-19. Clones were read by immunoSEQ multiplex PCR, and TCRdb kept only the in-frame ones, dropping some. The repertoire has fewer than 250,000 clones, 87% of them found once; the top ten carry 10% to 14%. Sequencing was performed on PBMCs or T cells enriched from blood (not recorded which). The receptors come from a man under 40 who had recovered from COVID-19.

The chain joins TRBV18 to TRBJ1-5; TRBD1 matches at 8 bases. Germline V gene lookup returns CDR1 KGHSH and CDR2 LQKENI. The CDR3 is 14 residues long. J was trimmed by 6 bases and V by 3 bases; bases with no gene match: 4. The CDR3 coding sequence is TGTGCCAGCTCACCTGGACAGGGAATTCAGCCCCAGCATTTT. Encoded protein: CASSPGQGIQPQHF.

The chain employs TRBV6-1 and TRBJ2-3; 11 bases match TRBD2. Germline CDR1 MNHNS, CDR2 SASEGT. The CDR3 length is 17 residues. V dropped 1 base and J dropped 0; count of bases not matched to a gene: 3. The CDR3 reads CASSEVRLAGSTDTQYF. CDR3 bases: TGTGCCAGCAGTGAAGTACGACTAGCGGGGAGCACAGATACGCAGTATTTT.

The chain recombines TRBV10-2 with TRBJ2-3; 10 bases map to TRBD2. The ends lost 3 bases at V and 4 bases at J; junction bases unmatched: 4. The CDR3 has 15 amino acids. The germline V gene has CDR1 WSHSY and CDR2 SAAADI. The CDR3 sequence is CASSDLAGVPDTQYF. CDR3 nucleotides: TGCGCCAGCAGTGATCTAGCGGGAGTTCCAGATACGCAGTATTTT.